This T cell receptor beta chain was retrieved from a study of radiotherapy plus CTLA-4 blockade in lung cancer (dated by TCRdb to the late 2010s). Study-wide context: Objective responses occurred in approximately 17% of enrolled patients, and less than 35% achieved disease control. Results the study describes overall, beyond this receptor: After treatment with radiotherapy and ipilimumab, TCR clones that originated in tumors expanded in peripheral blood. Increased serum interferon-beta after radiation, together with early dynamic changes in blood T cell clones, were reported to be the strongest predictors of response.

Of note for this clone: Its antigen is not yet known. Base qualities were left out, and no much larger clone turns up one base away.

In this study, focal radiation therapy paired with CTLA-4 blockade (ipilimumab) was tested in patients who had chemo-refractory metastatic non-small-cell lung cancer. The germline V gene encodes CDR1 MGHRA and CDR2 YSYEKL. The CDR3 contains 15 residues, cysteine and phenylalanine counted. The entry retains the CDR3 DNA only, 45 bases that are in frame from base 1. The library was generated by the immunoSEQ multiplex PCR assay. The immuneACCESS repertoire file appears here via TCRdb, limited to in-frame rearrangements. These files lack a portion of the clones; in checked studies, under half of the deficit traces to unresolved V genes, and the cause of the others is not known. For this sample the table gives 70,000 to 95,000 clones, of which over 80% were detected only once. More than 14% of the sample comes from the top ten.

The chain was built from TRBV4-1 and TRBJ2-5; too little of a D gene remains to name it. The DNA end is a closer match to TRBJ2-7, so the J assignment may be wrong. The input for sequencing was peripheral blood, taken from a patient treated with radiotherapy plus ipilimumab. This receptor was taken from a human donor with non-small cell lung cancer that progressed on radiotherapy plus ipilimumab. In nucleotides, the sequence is TGCGCCAGCAGCCAAGATTCAGGAGCCGTCTACGAGCAGTACTTC. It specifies CASSQDSGAVYEQYF.